The clone carrying this TCR beta chain was found once. What it recognizes is unknown. This entry belongs to a study of cytomegalovirus exposure and HLA in healthy donors. In the PCR, 60 Vbeta and 13 Jbeta primers were used. Method: immunoSEQ multiplex PCR; TCRdb's copy keeps in-frame clones and lacks some. The sample records approximately 120,000 clones, around 74% being singletons. Regarding the study as a whole: In a later analysis, common viral pathogens appeared linked to several of the most significant clusters. Researchers catalogued approximately 170 TCR beta chains as cytomegalovirus-associated. Previous analysis showed most TCR beta V segments were productive about 87% or about 30% of the time. TCR beta chains associated with HLA were, in a later analysis, more clonally expanded than equally common others.

This TCR came from a man aged 30 to 45 in good health and CMV-seronegative. Source material: PBMCs.

CDR3 DNA: TGTGCCAGCAGCTTAGGGCGGGGTGAGCAGTTCTTC. This codes for CASSLGRGEQFF. The chain couples TRBV7-6 to TRBJ2-1; TRBD2 is a possible D gene (6 bases). CDR3 length: 12 residues. V was shortened by 1 base and J by 9 bases, with 7 bases between the two germline ends. Germline V gene data show CDR1 as SGHVS and CDR2 as FNYEAQ.